Listed here are 31 T cell receptor beta chains from one sample, sequenced in a study of shared clonotypes between healthy human individuals. Libraries were prepared by immunoSEQ multiplex PCR; TCRdb keeps only in-frame clonotypes and omits some of them. The table records more than 900,000 clones, 78% of them present only once. Sequencing was carried out using memory CD4+ T cells from PBMCs. The subset was: CD45RA-negative fraction. These receptors originate from a man in his late teens or twenties in good health. Some clones in this sample may be carry-over from other donors' samples.

The V call is TRBV28, the J call TRBJ1-2, with D unclear. Germline V lookup: CDR1 MDHEN, CDR2 SYDVKM. The germline V and J ends were trimmed by 8 bases and 4 bases, with 14 bases remaining between them. The length of the CDR3 is 13 residues. The CDR3 protein is CASALGRFYGYTF. The DNA for the CDR3 is TGTGCCAGCGCCCTCGGGAGATTCTATGGCTACACCTTC.

The chain has TRBV7-6 and TRBJ2-3, with no clear D. This CDR3 contains 13 residues. Trimming left V 3 bases short and J 0 bases short, with 4 bases between. The V gene's germline CDR1 is SGHVS and CDR2 FNYEAQ. CDR3 bases: TGTGCCAGCAGCTTTGCTAGCACAGATACGCAGTATTTT. Translation: CASSFASTDTQYF. Filled out from reference TRBV7-6 and TRBJ2-3, the complete variable domain reads GAGVSQSPRYKVTKRGQDVALRCDPISGHVSLYWYRQALGQGPEFLTYFNYEAQQDKSGLPNDRFSAERPEGSISTLTIQRTEQRDSAMYRCASSFASTDTQYFGPGTRLTVL.

The chain has TRBV19 and TRBJ1-1; TRBD1 matches at 9 bases. The CDR3 covers 15 residues. The V gene end was trimmed by 4 bases and the J gene end by 8 bases; junction bases not matched to a gene: 11. Germline lookup yields CDR1 LNHDA and CDR2 SQIVND (reference sequence). CDR3 amino acids: CASSRTGQGYSEAFF. DNA for the CDR3: TGTGCCAGTAGTAGAACGGGACAGGGTTATTCGGAAGCTTTCTTT.

J is TRBJ1-5 and V is TRBV6-1; TRBD1 aligns across 10 bases. This CDR3 spans 15 amino acids. CDR1 is MNHNS and CDR2 is SASEGT in the germline V gene. J lost 4 bases, V lost 3 bases, and 3 bases had no gene match. The CDR3 is CASSERTGGNQPQHF. In nucleotides, the CDR3 is TGTGCCAGCAGTGAGAGGACAGGGGGGAATCAGCCCCAGCATTTT.

This CDR3 is CASSPRTSVGEQFF. Written as DNA, the CDR3 is TGTGCCAGCAGCCCACGGACTAGCGTGGGTGAGCAGTTCTTC. The rearrangement uses TRBV9 and TRBJ2-1, with 9 bases aligning to TRBD2. V gave up 4 bases and J gave up 9 bases; unmatched junction bases: 8. The CDR3 covers 14 residues. Germline V lookup: CDR1 SGDLS, CDR2 YYNGEE.

This clone was picked up many times. The gene calls are TRBV5-1 and TRBJ2-1, with D possibly being TRBD1 (5 bases). Germline V gene sequence: CDR1 SGHRS, CDR2 YFSETQ. This CDR3 has 14 amino acids. V shed 0 bases and J shed 9 bases, with 13 bases lying between them. CDR3 in DNA: TGCGCCAGCAGCTTGGCACCAGGGTCGAGTGAGCAGTTCTTC. Residues: CASSLAPGSSEQFF.

The V gene is TRBV10-3, the J gene TRBJ2-5, with D unresolved. The CDR3 covers 11 residues. Trimming removed 6 bases at V and 5 bases at J, with 7 bases between. Looked up from germline, CDR1 is ENHRY and CDR2 is SYGVKD. This CDR3 reads CAIRASETQYF. The CDR3 bases are TGTGCCATCAGGGCTTCGGAGACCCAGTACTTC.

This clone was observed once. The gene calls are TRBV30 and TRBJ1-1, with TRBD1 as a possible D gene (5 bases). The CDR3 covers 13 residues. In germline, CDR1 is GTSNPN, CDR2 SVGIG (reference sequence). The V and J ends lost 2 bases and 6 bases respectively, with 13 bases between them. The CDR3 sequence: CAWSNGGLPEAFF. The CDR3 DNA sequence: TGTGCCTGGAGTAATGGGGGTTTACCTGAAGCTTTCTTT.

This clone was detected once. V usage is TRBV7-9 and J usage is TRBJ2-7; possibly TRBD2 for D (6 bases). In germline, CDR1 is SEHNR, CDR2 FQNEAQ (reference sequence). Trimming left V 1 base short and J 3 bases short, with 13 bases between. This CDR3 region has 15 residues. The CDR3 reads CASSLVSRTNYEQYF. As DNA, the CDR3 is TGTGCCAGCAGCTTAGTCTCCAGGACTAACTACGAGCAGTACTTC.

The CDR3 region is CASSVAGATGELFF. The CDR3 nucleotides read TGTGCCAGCAGCGTAGCGGGGGCCACCGGGGAGCTGTTTTTT. The gene calls are TRBV9 and TRBJ2-2; D may correspond to TRBD1 or TRBD2 (6 bases each). Trimming left V 0 bases short and J 4 bases short, with 7 bases between. CDR3 size: 14 residues. Germline CDR1 reads SGDLS; CDR2 reads YYNGEE.

The chain uses TRBV19 and TRBJ1-2; the match to TRBD1 covers 7 bases. J was trimmed by 11 bases and V by 5 bases; bases with no gene match: 11. The CDR3 runs to 13 residues. Germline V gene lookup returns CDR1 LNHDA and CDR2 SQIVND (reference sequence). CDR3 in DNA: TGTGCCAGTAGTGTCTCGGACAGGACCCTGTACACCTTC. This sequence encodes CASSVSDRTLYTF.

This clone has more than one count but fewer than ten. V is TRBV4-1 and J is TRBJ2-5; 9 bases match TRBD2. The last part of the DNA fits TRBJ2-7 better; the J call may be wrong. Germline CDR1 reads MGHRA; CDR2 reads YSYEKL. This CDR3 spans 18 amino acids. CDR3 sequence: CASSQGPLLSSGSYEQYF. The DNA of the CDR3 is TGCGCCAGCAGCCAAGGCCCCCTTTTGAGTAGCGGGAGCTACGAGCAGTACTTC.

About this clone: At one boundary the junction diverges from the germline segment, which might be a read error. CDR3 sequence reads: CAWAKRDVLF. In DNA form, the CDR3 reads TGTGCCTGGGCAAAAAGGGACGTCCTCTTC. The rearrangement uses TRBV30 and TRBJ1-2; D is possibly TRBD1 (5 bases). Looked up from germline, CDR1 is GTSNPN and CDR2 is SVGIG (reference sequence). There are 10 residues in the CDR3. The full variable domain, completed using reference TRBV30 and TRBJ1-2, is SQTIHQWPATLVQPVGSPLSLECTVEGTSNPNLYWYRQAAGRGLQLLFYSVGIGQISSEVPQNLSASRPQDRQFILSSKKLLLSDSGFYLCAWAKRDVLFGSGTRLTVV.

J is TRBJ2-3 and V is TRBV5-1; 9 nucleotides agree with TRBD1. CDR3 size: 16 residues. The V and J ends lost 1 base and 2 bases, in that order; junction bases with no gene match: 5. The germline V gene has CDR1 SGHRS and CDR2 YFSETQ. CDR3 region: CASSLPGTGHTDTQYF. The CDR3 nucleotides read TGCGCCAGCAGCTTGCCCGGGACAGGGCACACAGATACGCAGTATTTT.

CDR3 sequence reads: CASSLGPSGTDEQYF. The CDR3 region has the DNA TGTGCCAGCAGCTTAGGTCCTAGCGGGACCGACGAGCAGTACTTC. V is TRBV7-8 and J is TRBJ2-7; 9 nucleotides align to TRBD2. Germline V gives CDR1 SGHVS, CDR2 FQNEAQ. The J segment lost 5 bases and the V segment lost 1 base, leaving 6 bases of the junction unmatched. The CDR3 is 15 residues long.

The chain couples TRBV27 to TRBJ1-5, with D perhaps TRBD1 (5 bases). The V and J ends lost 1 base and 1 base respectively, with 14 bases between them. Germline lookup yields CDR1 MNHEY and CDR2 SMNVEV (reference sequence). The length of the CDR3 is 17 residues. CDR3 bases: TGTGCCAGCAGTTTATGGGGGGGTAAAGACAGCAATCAGCCCCAGCATTTT. Its translation: CASSLWGGKDSNQPQHF.

The table lists this clone with a few counts. An end of the junction differs from the germline gene, which may be a read error. The V gene is TRBV7-9, the J gene TRBJ2-2; D perhaps matches TRBD2 (5 bases). There are 14 residues in the CDR3. Germline V gene lookup returns CDR1 SEHNR and CDR2 FQNEAQ (reference sequence). The DNA of the CDR3 is TGTGCCAGCAGCACTCGAGCTGCGGCCGGGGAGCCGTTTTTT. Translation: CASSTRAAAGEPFF.

This clone was recorded at least ten times. The chain links TRBV19 to TRBJ1-5, with D uncertain. Deletions cut 6 bases from V and 2 bases from J, with 14 bases between. Germline V gene sequence: CDR1 LNHDA, CDR2 SQIVND (reference sequence). The CDR3 spans 15 residues. The CDR3 DNA reads TGTGCCAGTAGCGGGCAGAGGGTCGGCAATCAGCCCCAGCATTTT. Amino acid sequence: CASSGQRVGNQPQHF.

There are many counts of this clone. This chain connects TRBV7-9 to TRBJ2-7; TRBD2 matches 7 bases. Per germline, CDR1 SEHNR and CDR2 FQNEAQ (reference sequence). The CDR3 length is 15 residues. The V gene end was trimmed by 6 bases and the J gene end by 5 bases; junction bases not matched to a gene: 13. The CDR3: CASRRTGLEADEQYF. The DNA for the CDR3 is TGTGCCAGCAGACGGACCGGACTAGAGGCCGACGAGCAGTACTTC.

The chain links TRBV19 to TRBJ2-3; D could derive from TRBD1 or TRBD2 (5 bases each). Trimming took 3 bases from V and 0 from J, leaving 19 bases between them. Germline V lookup: CDR1 LNHDA, CDR2 SQIVND (reference sequence). The CDR3 length is 18 residues. CDR3 sequence reads: CASSIELVGGPSTDTQYF. The CDR3 bases are TGTGCCAGTAGTATCGAGCTGGTTGGGGGACCTAGCACAGATACGCAGTATTTT.

The chain couples TRBV10-1 to TRBJ2-1; 14 bases match TRBD2. V lost 4 bases and J lost 7; bases outside the gene matches: 15. Germline V gene data show CDR1 as WNHNN and CDR2 as SYGVQD (reference sequence). The CDR3 totals 19 residues. This CDR3 reads CASSVGLAGENNRLNEQFF. The CDR3 DNA reads TGCGCCAGCAGTGTGGGACTAGCGGGAGAAAACAACCGATTAAATGAGCAGTTCTTC.

The chain combines TRBV29-1 with TRBJ2-7, with D hard to call. Germline CDR1 is SQVTM and CDR2 is ANQGSEA. Trimming took off 4 bases at V and 0 bases at J, with 7 bases between the two ends. This CDR3 region has 12 residues. CDR3 residues: CSVGPDSYEQYF. CDR3 nucleotide sequence: TGCAGCGTTGGCCCGGACTCCTACGAGCAGTACTTC.

This clone showed up just a few times. The chain uses TRBV7-8 and TRBJ1-1; no clear D gene. The V end was cut by 2 bases, the J end by 10 bases, with 20 bases between. Germline loops: CDR1 SGHVS, CDR2 FQNEAQ. The CDR3 runs 15 residues. CDR3 protein: CASSLRNPQVVGAFF. In nucleotides, the CDR3 is TGTGCCAGCAGCTTAAGAAATCCTCAGGTAGTCGGAGCTTTCTTT. Full variable domain (rest looked up from reference TRBV7-8 and TRBJ1-1): GAGVSQSPRYKVAKRGQDVALRCDPISGHVSLFWYQQALGQGPEFLTYFQNEAQLDKSGLPSDRFFAERPEGSVSTLKIQRTQQEDSAVYLCASSLRNPQVVGAFFGQGTRLTVV.

This chain joins TRBV5-1 and TRBJ2-5; tentative D call: TRBD1 (6 bases). This CDR3 has 13 residues. Germline CDR1 and CDR2: SGHRS and YFSETQ. Trimming pared 3 bases from V and 2 bases from J, leaving 8 bases between. CDR3 in DNA: TGCGCCAGCAGCTCACAGGGACAAGAGACCCAGTACTTC. This codes for CASSSQGQETQYF.

This clone has only one observation. The chain employs TRBV11-2 and TRBJ2-1, with 7 bases fitting TRBD2. The CDR3 covers 15 residues. The V gene's germline CDR1 is SGHAT and CDR2 FQNNGV. The trim removed 1 base at V and 5 bases at J, leaving 5 bases unmatched. The CDR3 loop is CASSLVWGRDNEQFF. The DNA of the CDR3 is TGTGCCAGCAGCTTAGTTTGGGGGAGGGACAATGAGCAGTTCTTC.

With respect to this clone: The sample holds other DNA sequences that translate to the same CDR3. The chain links TRBV9 to TRBJ1-3; tentatively, D is TRBD1 (5 bases). V lost 0 bases and J 1 base, leaving 8 bases between the germline ends. The CDR3 length is 15 residues. The germline CDR1 and CDR2 sequences are SGDLS and YYNGEE. CDR3 nucleotide sequence: TGTGCCAGCAGCGTAGCAGCAGGGTCTGGAAACACCATATATTTT. It is translated as CASSVAAGSGNTIYF. The full variable domain, in which reference TRBV9 and TRBJ1-3 provide the parts outside the CDR3, is DSGVTQTPKHLITATGQRVTLRCSPRSGDLSVYWYQQSLDQGLQFLIQYYNGEERAKGNILERFSAQQFPDLHSELNLSSLELGDSALYFCASSVAAGSGNTIYFGEGSWLTVV.

V and J are TRBV28 and TRBJ2-7, with TRBD1 matching 7 bases. Germline trimming cut 6 bases from V and 2 bases from J; bases unmatched to any gene: 7. Germline V gene lookup returns CDR1 MDHEN and CDR2 SYDVKM. This CDR3 comprises 14 residues. The CDR3: CASRVTGSPYEQYF. Written as DNA, the CDR3 is TGTGCCAGCAGGGTGACAGGGTCCCCCTACGAGCAGTACTTC.

The count of this clone is one. The J gene is TRBJ2-7, the V gene TRBV7-2; TRBD1 aligns across 8 bases. CDR1 and CDR2 (germline): SGHTA, FQGNSA. V shed 4 bases and J 2 bases; nucleotides not matched to a gene: 7. The CDR3 is 15 amino acids. The CDR3 DNA reads TGTGCCAGCAGCTCGCGGACAGGGCAGACCTACGAGCAGTACTTC. Protein sequence: CASSSRTGQTYEQYF.

This clone appeared once. The chain combines TRBV5-1 with TRBJ2-7; TRBD1 is a possible D gene (6 bases). Trimming shortened V by 4 bases and J by 2 bases, and 13 bases separated the two germline ends. Germline V gives CDR1 SGHRS, CDR2 YFSETQ. The CDR3 is 14 residues long. The CDR3 sequence is CASSQGTPPYEQYF. CDR3 bases: TGCGCCAGCAGCCAGGGGACACCGCCCTACGAGCAGTACTTC. The full variable domain, rest sourced from reference TRBV5-1 and TRBJ2-7, is KAGVTQTPRYLIKTRGQQVTLSCSPISGHRSVSWYQQTPGQGLQFLFEYFSETQRNKGNFPGRFSGRQFSNSRSEMNVSTLELGDSALYLCASSQGTPPYEQYFGPGTRLTVT.

This clone was recorded only once. The CDR3 loop reads CASSYLAGTITDTQYF. CDR3 bases: TGTGCCAGCAGCTACTTAGCGGGAACCATCACAGATACGCAGTATTTT. The chain couples TRBV7-2 to TRBJ2-3; 8 nucleotides align to TRBD2. The CDR3 extends over 16 amino acids. V gave up 4 bases and J gave up 2 bases; unmatched junction bases: 8. The germline gives CDR1 SGHTA, CDR2 FQGNSA.

This sequence joins TRBV27 and TRBJ2-2; 10 bases map to TRBD2. V dropped 6 bases and J dropped 5; count of bases not matched to a gene: 9. The CDR3 spans 16 residues. The V gene's germline CDR1 is MNHEY and CDR2 SMNVEV (reference sequence). As DNA, the CDR3 is TGTGCCAGCAGCGGGCTAGCGGGAGCGAGAACCGGGGAGCTGTTTTTT. This codes for CASSGLAGARTGELFF.